This T cell receptor beta chain was found in a study of blood T cell repertoires in COVID-19. As for the study in general: Acute and convalescent COVID-19 samples came from the United States, Italy and Spain. In each case, the material was cDNA or gDNA derived from T cells, B-cell-depleted T cells, or PBMCs.

Per the original data handling: By means of reference gene primer amplification, nucleated cell counts were estimated. Assay used: immunoSEQ multiplex PCR; TCRdb lists only in-frame clones, some missing. The V and J calls and the clone size are those of that table, but D and trimming were determined from the DNA. The table includes roughly 180,000 clones, about four fifths detected once. The receptor was derived from a man aged 35 to 55 who had recovered from COVID-19. Sequencing was performed on peripheral blood.

CDR3 sequence (DNA): TGTGCCAGCAGTGAATTGGAGGGCCCCTACAATGAGCAGTTCTTC. Translation: CASSELEGPYNEQFF. The chain carries TRBV6-1 and TRBJ2-1, with D possibly TRBD2 on 6 matching bases. Germline V gene sequence: CDR1 MNHNS, CDR2 SASEGT. Trimming shortened V by 2 bases and J by 2 bases, and 10 bases separated the two germline ends. The CDR3 is 15 amino acids.